This TCR beta chain was obtained from a study of cytomegalovirus exposure and HLA in healthy donors. On the study more broadly: HLA-typed donors contributed around 88 million unique TCRs, which were held in an early data release. Study-level findings and limits: In vitro data verified a few CMV-associated chains as specific for CMV antigens.

Primers included in the PCR were 60 Vbeta and 13 Jbeta primers. The repertoire was sequenced with immunoSEQ multiplex PCR; TCRdb's copy has only in-frame clones and lacks some. The sample carries 200,000 or so clones, 75% to 80% recorded once. Looked up from germline, CDR1 is LGHNA and CDR2 is YNFKEQ. The CDR3 contains 17 residues. V shed 0 bases, J shed 6 bases, and the junction held 7 bases outside the gene matches. For this clone: Its antigen is unknown.

This clonotype was sampled from a woman in her 30s in good health and CMV-seropositive. Specimen: PBMCs. V usage is TRBV4-2 and J usage is TRBJ2-1; 11 bases fit TRBD2. As DNA, the CDR3 is TGTGCCAGCAGCCAAGACCCTAGACTAGCGGGGATCAATGAGCAGTTCTTC. It encodes CASSQDPRLAGINEQFF.